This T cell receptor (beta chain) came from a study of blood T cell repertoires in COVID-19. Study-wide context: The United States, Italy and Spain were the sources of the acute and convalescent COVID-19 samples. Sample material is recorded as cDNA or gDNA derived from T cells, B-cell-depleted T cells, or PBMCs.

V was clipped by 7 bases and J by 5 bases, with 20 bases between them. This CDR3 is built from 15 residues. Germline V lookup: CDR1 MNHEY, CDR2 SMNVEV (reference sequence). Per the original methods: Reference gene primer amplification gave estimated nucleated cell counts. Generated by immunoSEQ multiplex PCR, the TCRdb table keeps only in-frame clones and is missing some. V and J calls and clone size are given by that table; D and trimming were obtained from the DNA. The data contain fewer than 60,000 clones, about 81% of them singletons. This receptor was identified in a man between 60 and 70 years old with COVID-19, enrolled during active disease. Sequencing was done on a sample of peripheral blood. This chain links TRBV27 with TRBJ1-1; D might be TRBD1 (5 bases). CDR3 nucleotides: TGTGCCAGCACCCCTCGGGCGGGGCGGTGGACTGAAGCTTTCTTT. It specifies CASTPRAGRWTEAFF.